A single sample is the source of the 18 T cell receptor beta chains below, sequenced in a study of T cells in Graves' hyperthyroidism and ophthalmopathy. RNA transcripts yielded amplified TCR beta CDR3 regions. The HTBI primer set drove a first-round RT-PCR of the TCR CDR3. One entry per CDR3 protein, called by TCRdb with MiXCR from the multiplex PCR reads. The repertoire holds 550,000 to 700,000 distinct CDR3 sequences, with 14% to 15% as singletons. The material sequenced was blood. Source of these receptors: a middle-aged woman with Graves' ophthalmopathy.

This clonotype was recorded at least ten times. This chain links TRBV9 with TRBJ2-2; D is ambiguous. Germline V gives CDR1 SGDLS, CDR2 YYNGEE. V lost 0 bases to trimming and J lost 3 bases, with 15 bases between them. This CDR3 comprises 17 residues. DNA for the CDR3: TGTGCCAGCAGCGTAGCCCCCGGGTCCCAATACACCGGGGAGCTGTTTTTT. Translated, it gives CASSVAPGSQYTGELFF.

This clonotype was seen many times. The J gene is TRBJ2-2, the V gene TRBV7-2; 8 positions agree with TRBD1. Germline V CDR1 and CDR2: SGHTA, FQGNSA. V dropped 2 bases and J dropped 1; count of bases not matched to a gene: 9. The CDR3 loop spans 18 amino acids. CDR3 sequence reads: CASSLRPPGTGNTGELFF. The CDR3, as DNA: TGTGCCAGCAGCTTACGCCCCCCCGGGACAGGGAACACCGGGGAGCTGTTTTTT.

This clonotype appeared a few times. This rearrangement joins TRBV14 to TRBJ2-4, with D tentatively TRBD2 (5 bases). Per germline, CDR1 SGHDN and CDR2 FVKESK. The CDR3 is 17 amino acids. V was cut by 4 bases and J by 1 base, with 17 bases left in between. In DNA, the CDR3 is TGTGCCAGCAGCCGGACTCAAACCCCGCGGGCCAAAAACATTCAGTACTTC. It codes for CASSRTQTPRAKNIQYF.

This clonotype showed up many times. This chain joins TRBV29-1 and TRBJ2-5; the D is unclear. The CDR3 is 11 residues long. V lost 3 bases and J 7 bases, leaving 9 bases between the germline ends. Germline V gene sequence: CDR1 SQVTM, CDR2 ANQGSEA. The CDR3 sequence is CSVENSGTQYF. The CDR3 region has the DNA TGCAGCGTTGAGAACTCAGGGACCCAGTACTTC.

The chain uses TRBV12-5 and TRBJ1-3; 7 bases match TRBD1. The CDR3 is 15 amino acids. CDR1 is LGHNT and CDR2 is FRNRAP in the germline V gene. J was trimmed by 7 bases and V by 6 bases; bases with no gene match: 12. CDR3 sequence (DNA): TGTGCTAGTGGCCTGGACAGGTCGAGTTGGAACACCATATATTTT. Its translation: CASGLDRSSWNTIYF.

This clonotype was seen ten or more times. DNA of the CDR3: TGTGCCAGTAGTACCGGGCCTTTCTACGAGCAGTACTTC. This translates into CASSTGPFYEQYF. The chain uses TRBV19 and TRBJ2-7; D is undetermined. The CDR3 is made up of 13 amino acids. Looked up from germline, CDR1 is LNHDA and CDR2 is SQIVND (reference sequence). V lost 4 bases and J 3 bases, leaving 10 bases between the germline ends.

The gene calls are TRBV20-1 and TRBJ2-3; TRBD2 is a possible D gene (6 bases). The CDR3 has 15 residues. Germline-derived CDR1 and CDR2 are DFQATT and SNEGSKA (reference sequence). V was pared by 6 bases and J by 2 bases, with 18 bases between. CDR3: CSARVGGAITDTQYF. The CDR3 DNA is TGCAGTGCCCGGGTGGGGGGAGCAATCACAGATACGCAGTATTTT.

Details on this clonotype: A much larger clone lies one base from this, so it may be a read error. The chain couples TRBV24-1 to TRBJ2-5; D unclear. CDR3 size: 12 residues. V was trimmed by 0 bases and J by 5 bases, leaving 3 bases between them. Germline CDR1 KGHDR, CDR2 SFDVKD. The CDR3: CATSDLLETQYF. The DNA for the CDR3 is TGTGCCACCAGTGATTTGTTGGAGACCCAGTACTTC.

V and J are TRBV28 and TRBJ2-2; 7 nucleotides align to TRBD1. The V gene end was trimmed by 2 bases and the J gene end by 5 bases; junction bases not matched to a gene: 14. There are 18 residues in the CDR3. Germline values: CDR1 MDHEN, CDR2 SYDVKM. The CDR3 sequence is CASSLRQGKDWWTGELFF. The CDR3 DNA reads as TGTGCCAGCAGTTTACGACAGGGAAAGGATTGGTGGACCGGGGAGCTGTTTTTT.

This clonotype was picked up many times. The chain is built from TRBV14 and TRBJ2-7; 7 bases are shared with TRBD2. Germline V gene lookup returns CDR1 SGHDN and CDR2 FVKESK. The CDR3 is made up of 15 amino acids. After removal of 4 bases from V and 2 bases from J, the junction contained 8 bases not matched to a gene. The CDR3 sequence is CASSRGSGYTYEQYF. CDR3 DNA: TGTGCCAGCAGCCGCGGGAGCGGCTACACCTACGAGCAGTACTTC.

This clonotype was seen ten or more times. A junction end diverges from the germline sequence, so it may reflect a read error. The chain uses TRBV9 and TRBJ1-1; D uncertain. This CDR3 region has 13 residues. Germline loops: CDR1 SGDLS, CDR2 YYNGEE. CDR3 nucleotides: TGTACCAGCAGCGTAGTATGGAACACTGAAGCTTTCTTT. Its translation: CTSSVVWNTEAFF. The full variable domain, in which reference TRBV9 and TRBJ1-1 provide the parts outside the CDR3, is DSGVTQTPKHLITATGQRVTLRCSPRSGDLSVYWYQQSLDQGLQFLIQYYNGEERAKGNILERFSAQQFPDLHSELNLSSLELGDSALYFCTSSVVWNTEAFFGQGTRLTVV.

This clonotype appeared many times. V and J are TRBV12-3 or TRBV12-4 and TRBJ1-1, with a tentative D call TRBD1 (5 bases). The CDR3 is 13 residues long. V gave up 10 bases and J gave up 8 bases, with 20 bases separating them. The CDR3: CATTSSPGPEAFF. The DNA of the CDR3 is TGTGCCACCACCTCCTCCCCGGGACCCGAAGCTTTCTTT.

The CDR3 DNA reads TGTGCCAGCCGACCTTCAACTGGCTTTAACACTGAAGCTTTCTTT. Protein sequence: CASRPSTGFNTEAFF. The gene calls are TRBV27 and TRBJ1-1; D is unclear. This CDR3 is 15 amino acids long. CDR1 and CDR2 (germline): MNHEY, SMNVEV (reference sequence). V was clipped by 8 bases and J by 2 bases, with 18 bases between them.

This clonotype has a count of ten or more. The CDR3 DNA sequence: TGCAGCGGGACCGGTACTGAAGCTTTCTTT. Its protein product is CSGTGTEAFF. The rearrangement joins TRBV29-1 to TRBJ1-1; no firm D call. Germline assignment: CDR1 SQVTM and CDR2 ANQGSEA. The CDR3 is 10 amino acids. V gave up 7 bases and J gave up 5 bases, with 8 bases separating them.

This clonotype was picked up many times. The chain recombines TRBV28 with TRBJ2-7; 14 bases fit TRBD2. V lost 5 bases to trimming and J lost 3 bases; unmatched junction nucleotides: 21. The CDR3 loop spans 21 amino acids. CDR1 is MDHEN and CDR2 is SYDVKM in the germline V gene. For the CDR3, the DNA is TGTGCCAGCAGTCACCGGAATCCGACTAGCGGGAGGGCCTTTGGGATCTACGAGCAGTACTTC. Protein sequence: CASSHRNPTSGRAFGIYEQYF.

The V gene is TRBV18, the J gene TRBJ1-5, with TRBD1 matching 8 bases. From germline, CDR1 is KGHSH and CDR2 LQKENI. The CDR3 contains 16 residues. Trimming took 3 bases from V and 2 from J; bases not matched to a gene: 6. CDR3 region: CASSPWTGSGNQPQHF. In DNA, the CDR3 is TGTGCCAGCTCACCGTGGACAGGGAGTGGCAATCAGCCCCAGCATTTT.

The DNA for the CDR3 is TGTGCCTGGAGTTTTAGGGGACGAAACACTGAAGCTTTCTTT. It specifies CAWSFRGRNTEAFF. The chain joins TRBV30 to TRBJ1-1; a weak D match, TRBD1 (5 bases). V lost 2 bases and J 2 bases, leaving 12 bases between the germline ends. CDR3 size: 14 residues. Germline-derived CDR1 and CDR2 are GTSNPN and SVGIG (reference sequence).

This clonotype occurred a few times. The chain uses TRBV6-5 and TRBJ2-7; TRBD2 matches at 9 bases. The CDR3 loop spans 15 amino acids. Germline CDR1 is MNHEY and CDR2 is SVGAGI. After removal of 0 bases from V and 6 bases from J, the junction contained 6 bases not matched to a gene. CDR3 sequence reads: CASSYSIAGDSEQYF. CDR3 bases: TGTGCCAGCAGTTACTCAATAGCGGGAGATAGCGAGCAGTACTTC.